Sequencing of this T cell receptor (beta chain) was carried out in a study of vaccination effects on CD4 cells after COVID-19. Of note for this clone: Its cognate antigen is unknown.

It was after roughly 11 days of culture that CD4+ T cells were isolated. The cohort was immunized with two doses of either the BNT162b2 or mRNA-1273 vaccine. CDR1 is SGDLS and CDR2 is YYNGEE in the germline V gene. The CDR3 has 14 residues. Trimming cost V 3 bases and J 9 bases; bases outside gene matches: 5. Sequencing used immunoSEQ multiplex PCR; TCRdb keeps in-frame clones, though not all of them. The sample consists of roughly 45,000 clones, more than 65% of them appearing once. The specimen was CD4+ T cells from PBMCs cultured without peptide, collected after COVID-19 vaccination. The V gene is TRBV9, the J gene TRBJ1-6; TRBD1 agrees at 8 bases. The TCR was taken from a human donor who received a COVID-19 vaccine. This CDR3 is CASSGQGAGSPLHF. CDR3 in DNA: TGTGCCAGCAGCGGGCAGGGGGCTGGTTCACCCCTCCACTTT.